This T cell receptor beta chain was found in a study of blood T cells in healthy people across ages. Through a sample-barcoded 5' primer and a J-beta primer mix, a second PCR was run for about 6 to 12 cycles. One entry per CDR3 protein results from TCRdb running MiXCR on the 5' RACE reads. The sample includes hundreds of thousands of distinct CDR3 sequences, roughly 21% of them seen just once. CDR1 and CDR2 (germline): SQVTM, ANQGSEA. This CDR3 spans 13 amino acids. V lost 7 bases to trimming and J lost 0 bases, with 13 bases between them. In terms of origin and age, donors were healthy Caucasian individuals from Russia aged roughly 6 to 100.

The receptor's source is a man aged 70 or older in good health. Sequenced material: blood. The chain has TRBV29-1 and TRBJ2-7; D is unresolved. The CDR3 sequence: CSARGRTSYEQYF. The CDR3 DNA sequence: TGCAGCGCCCGAGGTAGGACCTCCTACGAGCAGTACTTC.